The 20 T cell receptor beta chains below come from one sample, sequenced in a study of read filtering for tumor transcriptome and immune sequencing (dated by TCRdb to 2020 to 2021). Sequencing was performed on an Illumina HiSeq 4000. The Immunoverse kit was used to build TCR libraries from about 400 ng RNA, with molecular barcoded adaptors covering alpha/delta and beta/gamma chains. TCRdb ran its own pipeline on the public reads, namely fastp trimming at Q25 and MiXCR clone calling, and kept in-frame beta chains. All rows with the same CDR3 protein become a single entry with the most common DNA and genes. The sample profile shows about 130,000 distinct CDR3 sequences; 10% to 15% of them were found once. The ten biggest clones cover approximately 9.9% of the sample. The sequencing input was a population of CD138-negative cells sorted from bone marrow. The sample's cell subset or site label is to be understood as: bone marrow mononuclear cells depleted of CD138+ plasma/myeloma cells by negative magnetic selection. These receptors all come from a donor aged 40 or older with multiple myeloma.

Only a few counts were recorded for this clonotype. The chain carries TRBV5-1 and TRBJ2-7; no firm D call. Per germline, CDR1 SGHRS and CDR2 YFSETQ. Trimming stripped 0 bases from V and 2 bases from J, with 12 bases between. CDR3 length: 15 amino acids. The CDR3 region has the DNA TGCGCCAGCAGCTTGGCCGGTAGTGGAACCTACGAGCAGTACTTC. As protein: CASSLAGSGTYEQYF.

The rearrangement uses TRBV4-2 and TRBJ2-1, with unresolved D. In germline, CDR1 is LGHNA, CDR2 YNFKEQ. This CDR3 region has 17 residues. Trimming stripped 0 bases from V and 6 bases from J, with 18 bases between. The CDR3 region has the DNA TGTGCCAGCAGCCAAGATCAAGGTAGGAGTAGTTCCAATGAGCAGTTCTTC. This sequence encodes CASSQDQGRSSSNEQFF.

This clonotype occurred many times. The chain combines TRBV13 with TRBJ2-6; perhaps TRBD2 as D (5 bases). Trimming took off 0 bases at V and 2 bases at J, with 8 bases between the two ends. Germline values: CDR1 PRHDT, CDR2 FYEKMQ (reference sequence). CDR3 size: 16 residues. The CDR3 nucleotides read TGTGCCAGCAGCTTAGGACGGGGAGCTGGGGCCAACGTCCTGACTTTC. It is translated as CASSLGRGAGANVLTF.

Remarks on this clonotype: A much larger clonotype is one base distant, so this may be a read error. The chain recombines TRBV12-3 or TRBV12-4 with TRBJ2-4; D gene ambiguous. The length of the CDR3 is 13 residues. CDR3 sequence reads: CASSFLGKNIRYF. CDR3 bases: TGTGCCAGCAGTTTTCTTGGGAAAAACATTCGGTACTTC.

This clonotype came up many times. V is TRBV18 and J is TRBJ2-3; 7 nucleotides agree with TRBD2. The CDR3 has 18 residues. Germline lookup yields CDR1 KGHSH and CDR2 LQKENI. The junction had 12 bases not matched to a gene; V was cut back by 1 base and J by 2 bases. The CDR3 spells CASSPRAFQRGNTDTQYF. The CDR3 coding sequence is TGTGCCAGCTCACCACGGGCCTTCCAGCGGGGCAACACAGATACGCAGTATTTT.

Many counts were recorded for this clonotype. The gene calls are TRBV28 and TRBJ1-5, with 9 bases matching TRBD1. Germline V lookup: CDR1 MDHEN, CDR2 SYDVKM. V lost 5 bases, J lost 5 bases, and 4 bases stayed unmatched. The CDR3 spans 14 residues. The CDR3 region has the DNA TGTGCCAGCAGTGGCAGGACAGGGGATCAGCCCCAGCATTTT. Translation gives CASSGRTGDQPQHF.

This clonotype was observed at least ten times. V and J are TRBV28 and TRBJ2-1; 15 bases map to TRBD2. CDR3 length equals 20 residues. With V trimmed by 6 bases and J by 7 bases, 19 bases remained unmatched. CDR1 MDHEN and CDR2 SYDVKM come from the germline V gene. The CDR3 sequence: CASRNPPGLAGGALKNEQFF. The CDR3 DNA reads TGTGCCAGCAGGAATCCACCGGGACTAGCGGGAGGCGCCCTCAAGAATGAGCAGTTCTTC.

CDR3 amino acids: CASTQDRAGTEAFF. The CDR3 DNA sequence: TGTGCCAGCACCCAGGACAGGGCGGGCACTGAAGCTTTCTTT. The chain carries TRBV28 and TRBJ1-1; 8 bases agree with TRBD1. CDR1 and CDR2 from the germline V gene are MDHEN and SYDVKM. This CDR3 has 14 amino acids. V lost 7 bases, J lost 4 bases, and 8 bases stayed unmatched.

This clonotype was detected ten times or more. The rearrangement joins TRBV7-2 to TRBJ2-1; no firm D call. This CDR3 is 12 amino acids long. V dropped 4 bases and J dropped 8 bases, with 9 bases sitting between them. The germline V gene encodes CDR1 SGHTA and CDR2 FQGNSA. DNA for the CDR3: TGTGCCAGCAGCTCAGTGGGGTATGAGCAGTTCTTC. The encoded protein is CASSSVGYEQFF.

The table lists this clonotype with many counts. The V gene is TRBV19, the J gene TRBJ1-5; D gene ambiguous. The germline gives CDR1 LNHDA, CDR2 SQIVND (reference sequence). The length of the CDR3 is 12 residues. V was cut by 7 bases and J by 3 bases, with 7 bases left in between. Here the CDR3 DNA reads TGTGCCAGTAATTTGGTCAATCAGCCCCAGCATTTT. Encoded protein: CASNLVNQPQHF.

This clonotype was counted ten times or more. This chain connects TRBV12-3 or TRBV12-4 to TRBJ1-5, with no clear D. Trimming left V 6 bases short and J 5 bases short, with 8 bases between. The CDR3 has 12 residues. CDR3 bases: TGTGCCAGCAGCTTACGAGATCAGCCCCAGCATTTT. Translating gives CASSLRDQPQHF.

This clonotype was recorded many times. The V gene is TRBV2, the J gene TRBJ2-2, with 10 bases lining up with TRBD1. Trimming cost V 6 bases and J 6 bases; bases outside gene matches: 10. The CDR3 sequence is 16 residues long. From germline, CDR1 is SNHLY and CDR2 FYNNEI. CDR3 coding DNA: TGTGCCAGCAGAATACCGGGACAGGGGACGGCCGGGGAGCTGTTTTTT. Amino acids: CASRIPGQGTAGELFF. Supplemented by reference TRBV2 and TRBJ2-2, the full variable domain reads EPEVTQTPSHQVTQMGQEVILRCVPISNHLYFYWYRQILGQKVEFLVSFYNNEISEKSEIFDDQFSVERPDGSNFTLKIRSTKLEDSAMYFCASRIPGQGTAGELFFGEGSRLTVL.

In this sample, this clonotype turned up many times. V gene TRBV6-5 combines with J gene TRBJ1-4; unclear D gene. Germline V gene sequence: CDR1 MNHEY, CDR2 SVGAGI. V gave up 2 bases and J gave up 5 bases, with 12 bases separating them. This CDR3 spans 15 amino acids. CDR3 in DNA: TGTGCCAGCAGTTACGGCCCTAGGAGGAATGAAAAACTGTTTTTT. Its translation is CASSYGPRRNEKLFF.

This clonotype occurred many times. The rearrangement uses TRBV5-1 and TRBJ2-1, with D possibly TRBD1 on 6 matching bases. The CDR3 runs 12 residues. Germline V gene data show CDR1 as SGHRS and CDR2 as YFSETQ. The germline V and J ends were trimmed by 4 bases and 12 bases, with 14 bases remaining between them. The CDR3 region is CASSAQGHGQFF. The CDR3 DNA sequence: TGCGCCAGCAGCGCACAGGGCCATGGGCAGTTCTTC.

The chain is built from TRBV20-1 and TRBJ2-7, with TRBD1 matching over 9 bases. Germline V gene lookup returns CDR1 DFQATT and CDR2 SNEGSKA (reference sequence). The CDR3 spans 14 residues. Germline trimming cut 2 bases from V and 6 bases from J; bases unmatched to any gene: 8. CDR3 coding DNA: TGCAGTGCTAGAATGACGGACAGGGGAGGCGAGCAGTACTTC. Translating gives CSARMTDRGGEQYF.

Notes on this clonotype: A single base separates this from a much larger clone, so it may be a read error. CDR3 DNA sequence: TGTGCCAGCAGGAGGGGATCCTTAGGAGGAAATCAGCCCCAGCATTTT. Its protein is CASRRGSLGGNQPQHF. This sequence joins TRBV12-3 or TRBV12-4 and TRBJ1-5, with D possibly matching TRBD1 (5 bases). The CDR3 is 16 amino acids. Trimming left V 6 bases short and J 4 bases short, with 19 bases between.

Ten or more counts support this clonotype. The rearrangement links TRBV23-1 to TRBJ1-5, with a possible D match to TRBD1 (6 bases). TRBV23-1 is annotated as an ORF whose role is uncertain. There are 13 residues in the CDR3. V lost 7 bases and J 7 bases, leaving 14 bases between the germline ends. CDR3 DNA: TGCGCCAGCACAACAGGGCCGGGGCAGCCCCAGCATTTT. Encoded protein: CASTTGPGQPQHF.

This clonotype was counted at least ten times. CDR3 loop: CAISLKGEDTQYF. The CDR3 DNA reads as TGTGCCATCAGTTTAAAGGGAGAGGATACGCAGTATTTT. This rearrangement joins TRBV10-3 to TRBJ2-3, with D possibly matching TRBD2 (5 bases). The CDR3 is 13 amino acids. The V end was cut by 5 bases, the J end by 6 bases, with 12 bases between. Germline-derived CDR1 and CDR2 are ENHRY and SYGVKD.

This clonotype was observed many times. The chain combines TRBV3-2 with TRBJ2-1; no check of the table's D call, TRBD2, against the DNA was made. TRBV3-2 is shown as a pseudogene. CDR3 size: 16 residues. The CDR3 sequence: CASKSLAGGLDNEQFF. DNA for the CDR3: TGTGCCAGCAAGTCCCTAGCGGGGGGGCTTGATAATGAGCAGTTCTTC.

This clonotype has just a few counts. The CDR3, as DNA: TGCGCCAGCAGTGAGTCTATCCAGGGTAGAGGGGAGCAGTTCTTC. This codes for CASSESIQGRGEQFF. This rearrangement joins TRBV10-1 to TRBJ2-1; D possibly uses TRBD1 or TRBD2 (5 bases each). With 0 bases removed from V and 10 bases from J, the gap between germline ends came to 16 bases. CDR3 length equals 15 residues. Per germline, CDR1 WNHNN and CDR2 SYGVQD (reference sequence).